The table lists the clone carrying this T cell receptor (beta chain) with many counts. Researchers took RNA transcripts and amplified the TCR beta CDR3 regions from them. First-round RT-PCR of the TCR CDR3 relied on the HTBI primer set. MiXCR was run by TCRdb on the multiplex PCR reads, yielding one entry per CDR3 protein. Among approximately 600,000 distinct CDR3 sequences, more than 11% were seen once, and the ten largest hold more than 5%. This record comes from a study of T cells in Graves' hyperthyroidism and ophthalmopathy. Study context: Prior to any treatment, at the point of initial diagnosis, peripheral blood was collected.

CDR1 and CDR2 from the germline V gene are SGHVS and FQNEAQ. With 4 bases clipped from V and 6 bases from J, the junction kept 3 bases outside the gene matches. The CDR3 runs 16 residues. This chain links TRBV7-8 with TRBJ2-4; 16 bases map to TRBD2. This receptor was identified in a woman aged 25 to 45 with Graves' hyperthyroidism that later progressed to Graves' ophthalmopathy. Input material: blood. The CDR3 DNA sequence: TGTGCCAGCAGCTCGGGACTAGCGGGAGGGCGAAACATTCAGTACTTC. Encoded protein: CASSSGLAGGRNIQYF.